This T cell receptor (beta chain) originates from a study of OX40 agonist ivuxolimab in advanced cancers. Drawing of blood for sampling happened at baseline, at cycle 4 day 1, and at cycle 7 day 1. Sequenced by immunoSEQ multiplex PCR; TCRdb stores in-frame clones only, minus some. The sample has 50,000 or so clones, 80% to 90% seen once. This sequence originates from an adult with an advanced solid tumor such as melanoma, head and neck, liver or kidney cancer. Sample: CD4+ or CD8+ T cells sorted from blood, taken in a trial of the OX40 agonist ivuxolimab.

Here the CDR3 DNA reads TGTGCCAGCTCACCGGAGAGGGGGGATGGCTACACCTTC. Protein: CASSPERGDGYTF. The V gene is TRBV18, the J gene TRBJ1-2; maybe TRBD1 (6 bases). The CDR3 contains 13 residues. V lost 3 bases, J lost 6 bases, and 11 bases lay in between. Germline V gene lookup returns CDR1 KGHSH and CDR2 LQKENI.